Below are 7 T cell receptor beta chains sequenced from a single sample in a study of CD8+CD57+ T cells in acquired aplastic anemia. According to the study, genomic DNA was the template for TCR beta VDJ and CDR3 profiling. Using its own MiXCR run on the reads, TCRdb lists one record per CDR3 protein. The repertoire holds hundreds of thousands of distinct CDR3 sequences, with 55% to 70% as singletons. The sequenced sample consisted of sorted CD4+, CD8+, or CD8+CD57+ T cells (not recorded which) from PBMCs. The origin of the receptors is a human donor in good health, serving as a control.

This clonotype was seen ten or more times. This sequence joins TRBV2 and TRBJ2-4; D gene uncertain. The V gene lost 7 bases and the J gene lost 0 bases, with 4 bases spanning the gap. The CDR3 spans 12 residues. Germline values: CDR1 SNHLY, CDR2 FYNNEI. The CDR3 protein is CASTVAKNIQYF. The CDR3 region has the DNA TGTGCCAGCACTGTAGCCAAAAACATTCAGTACTTC.

CDR3: CASSFGKDYGYTF. The DNA of the CDR3 is TGTGCCAGCAGCTTTGGAAAGGACTATGGCTACACCTTC. The V call is TRBV5-5, the J call TRBJ1-2; no firm D call. The CDR3 is 13 amino acids. Germline V gene sequence: CDR1 SGHKS, CDR2 YYEKEE (reference sequence). The V end lost 2 bases, the J end lost 3 bases, and 8 bases lay between the germline ends.

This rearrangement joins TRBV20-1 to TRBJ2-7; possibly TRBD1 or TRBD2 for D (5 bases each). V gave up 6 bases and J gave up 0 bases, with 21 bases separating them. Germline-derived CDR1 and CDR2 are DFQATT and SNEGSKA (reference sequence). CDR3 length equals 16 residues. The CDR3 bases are TGCAGTGCGATGGGACCTAGGCCACCCAACTCCTACGAGCAGTACTTC. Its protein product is CSAMGPRPPNSYEQYF.

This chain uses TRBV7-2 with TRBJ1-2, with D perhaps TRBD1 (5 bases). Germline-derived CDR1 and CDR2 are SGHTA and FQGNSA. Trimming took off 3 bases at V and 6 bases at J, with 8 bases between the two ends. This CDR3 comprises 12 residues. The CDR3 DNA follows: TGTGCCAGCAGCTTCAGGGTGGATGGCTACACCTTC. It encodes CASSFRVDGYTF.

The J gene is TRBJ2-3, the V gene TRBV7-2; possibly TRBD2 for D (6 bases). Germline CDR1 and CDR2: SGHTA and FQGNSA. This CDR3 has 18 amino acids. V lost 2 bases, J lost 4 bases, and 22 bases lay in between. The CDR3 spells CASSLKAGGLSFADTQYF. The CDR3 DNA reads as TGTGCCAGCAGCTTAAAAGCGGGTGGCTTATCTTTCGCAGATACGCAGTATTTT.

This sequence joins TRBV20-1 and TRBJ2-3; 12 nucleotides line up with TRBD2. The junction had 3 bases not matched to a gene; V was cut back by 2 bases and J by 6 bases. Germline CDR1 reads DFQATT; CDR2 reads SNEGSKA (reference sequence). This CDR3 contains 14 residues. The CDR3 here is CSARPGTSGDTQYF. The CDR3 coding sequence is TGCAGTGCTAGACCCGGGACTAGCGGGGATACGCAGTATTTT.

CDR3 sequence reads: CARGEGAYNEQFF. CDR3 sequence (DNA): TGTGCCCGAGGTGAGGGAGCCTACAATGAGCAGTTCTTC. This chain joins TRBV19 and TRBJ2-1; a possible D gene is TRBD2 (5 bases). The CDR3 sequence is 13 residues long. Trimming took 11 bases from V and 2 from J, leaving 13 bases between them. CDR1 and CDR2 from the germline V gene are LNHDA and SQIVND (reference sequence).